What follows is one T cell receptor beta chain and its context. The data originate from a study of regulatory T cells in long-lasting Graves disease. CDR3-region Arm-PCR and iRepertoire HTBI primers produced the TCR beta libraries. A single record per CDR3 protein comes from TCRdb applying MiXCR to the multiplex PCR reads. The sample shows some 400,000 distinct CDR3 sequences, about 16% of them seen only once. The germline CDR1 and CDR2 sequences are MGHRA and YSYEKL. Trimming left V 1 base short and J 4 bases short, with 17 bases between. The CDR3 contains 16 residues. Time point denoted: newly diagnosed GD, antithyroid drugs for less than 3 months. With RNA extracted from PBMCs as input, the TCR library was made. The sample also formed part of further work on T cells in Graves' hyperthyroidism and ophthalmopathy. From that second work: Diagnosis of hyperthyroidism was new in patients aged 18 to 65, and its duration was under 2 months. The TCR CDR3 first-round RT-PCR relied on the HTBI primer set.

The sequencing here drew on peripheral blood mononuclear cells (PBMCs), taken at new diagnosis, from a patient treated with antithyroid drugs. The genes are TRBV4-1 and TRBJ2-7, with D possibly matching TRBD1 (5 bases). The clonotype was recovered from a woman in her 30s with Graves disease. CDR3 sequence (DNA): TGCGCCAGCAGCCAAGGGTCGGCGACAGTCATTTACGAGCAGTACTTC. Its protein is CASSQGSATVIYEQYF.